The clone carrying this T cell receptor (beta chain) was observed many times. Antigen specificity is unknown. Amplified regions were TCR beta CDR3 sequences from RNA transcripts. RT-PCR in the first round (using the HTBI primer set) targeted the TCR CDR3. TCRdb re-called the multiplex PCR reads with MiXCR, one entry per CDR3 protein. The sample consists of approximately 400,000 distinct CDR3 sequences, around 16% of them appearing once. The record originates from a study of T cells in Graves' hyperthyroidism and ophthalmopathy. Study observations and caveats: Blood also carried most thyroid clonotypes expanded above 0.001.

Patients aged 18 to 65 had newly diagnosed hyperthyroidism lasting under 2 months. Based on clinical symptoms, serum thyroxine and TRAb, thyroid ultrasound and orbital computed tomography, diagnoses were reached. The material sequenced was blood. The sequence derives from a woman between 18 and 29 years old with Graves' hyperthyroidism.

The CDR3 spells CASSVEGTSNEQFF. The CDR3 DNA reads as TGTGCCAGCAGCGTAGAAGGGACTAGCAATGAGCAGTTCTTC. V gene TRBV9 combines with J gene TRBJ2-1; TRBD2 matches at 8 bases. The CDR3 is 14 amino acids. The V segment lost 0 bases and the J segment 6 bases; nucleotides outside the gene matches: 2. Germline CDR1 reads SGDLS; CDR2 reads YYNGEE.